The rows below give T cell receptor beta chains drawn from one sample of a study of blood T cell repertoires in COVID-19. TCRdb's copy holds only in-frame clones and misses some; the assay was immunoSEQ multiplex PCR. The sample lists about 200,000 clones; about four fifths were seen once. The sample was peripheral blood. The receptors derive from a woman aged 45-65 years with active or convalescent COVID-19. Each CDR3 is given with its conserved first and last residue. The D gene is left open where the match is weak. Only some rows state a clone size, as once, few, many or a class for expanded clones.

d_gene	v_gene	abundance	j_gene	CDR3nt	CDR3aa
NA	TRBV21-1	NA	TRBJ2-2	TGTGCCAGCATCTGGACAGTCGGGGAGCTGTTTTTT	CASIWTVGELFF
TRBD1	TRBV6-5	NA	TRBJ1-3	TGTGCCAGCGGGGACAGAAGCTCTGGAAACACCATATATTTT	CASGDRSSGNTIYF
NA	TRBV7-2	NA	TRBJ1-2	TGTGCCAGCAGCTTAGCTTCCGGGAGGCTGGAATATGGCTACACCTTC	CASSLASGRLEYGYTF
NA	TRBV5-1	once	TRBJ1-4	TGCGCCAGCAGCTTAATGGGGGCTGAGAATGAAAAACTGTTTTTT	CASSLMGAENEKLFF
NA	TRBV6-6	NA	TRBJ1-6	TGTGCCAGCAGTTACGGACCGAGGGTAGGGTCACCCCTCCACTTT	CASSYGPRVGSPLHF
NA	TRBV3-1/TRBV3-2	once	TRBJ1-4	TGTGCCAGCAGCCGAACAGGAGCAACTAATGAAAAACTGTTTTTT	CASSRTGATNEKLFF
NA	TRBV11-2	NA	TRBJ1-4	TGTGCCAGCAGCCCCGACAGGACTAGTTTTAATGAAAAACTGTTTTTT	CASSPDRTSFNEKLFF
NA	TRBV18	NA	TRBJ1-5	TGTGCCAGCTCACCGACAGCTCCTGACAATCAGCCCCAGCATTTT	CASSPTAPDNQPQHF
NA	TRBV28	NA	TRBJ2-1	TGTGCCAGCAGCCCGGGAACAGTGGAGTACAATGAGCAGTTCTTC	CASSPGTVEYNEQFF
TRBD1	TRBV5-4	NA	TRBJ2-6	TGTGCCAGCAGCTTGGGGAGACAGGGGTCTGGGGCCAACGTCCTGACTTTC	CASSLGRQGSGANVLTF
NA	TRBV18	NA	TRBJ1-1	TGTGCCAGCTCACCCCGACAGCTATTGAACACTGAAGCTTTCTTT	CASSPRQLLNTEAFF
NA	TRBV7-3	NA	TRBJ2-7	TGTGCCAGCAGCTTACGTCCAGGGATATACGAGCAGTACTTC	CASSLRPGIYEQYF
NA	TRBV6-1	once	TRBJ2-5	TGTGCCAGCAGTGAAGTCCGAAGCGGCCAAGAGACCCAGTACTTC	CASSEVRSGQETQYF
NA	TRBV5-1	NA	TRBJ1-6	TGCGCCAGCAGCTCCTCAGGGCTTGAAAATTCACCCCTCCACTTT	CASSSSGLENSPLHF
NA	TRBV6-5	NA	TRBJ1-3	TGTGCCGGCGGACAGCCCAACTCTGGAAACACCATATATTTT	CAGGQPNSGNTIYF
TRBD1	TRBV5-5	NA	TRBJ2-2	TGTGCCAGCAGCTTTAGAGGGGGCGCGGCCGGGGAGCTGTTTTTT	CASSFRGGAAGELFF
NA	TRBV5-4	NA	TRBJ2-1	TGTGCCAGCAGCCCCCTCCCCGACTATGGAGAGTTCTTC	CASSPLPDYGEFF
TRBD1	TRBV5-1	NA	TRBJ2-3	TGCGCCAGCAGCCCCCAGGGGGCGTGGGCAGATACGCAGTATTTT	CASSPQGAWADTQYF
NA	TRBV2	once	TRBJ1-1	TGTGCCAGCAGTAACGACATGAACACTGAAGCTTTCTTT	CASSNDMNTEAFF